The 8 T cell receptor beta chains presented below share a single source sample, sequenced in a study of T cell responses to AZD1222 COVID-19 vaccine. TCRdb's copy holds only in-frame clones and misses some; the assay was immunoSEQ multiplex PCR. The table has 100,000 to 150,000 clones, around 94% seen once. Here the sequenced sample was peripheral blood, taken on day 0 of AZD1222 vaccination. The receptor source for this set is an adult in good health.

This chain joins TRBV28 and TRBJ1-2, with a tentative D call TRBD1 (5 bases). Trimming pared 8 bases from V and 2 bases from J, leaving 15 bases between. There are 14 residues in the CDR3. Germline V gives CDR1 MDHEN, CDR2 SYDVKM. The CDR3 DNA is TGTGCCAGCGGGTCGTCCGGGGCGAACTATGGCTACACCTTC. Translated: CASGSSGANYGYTF.

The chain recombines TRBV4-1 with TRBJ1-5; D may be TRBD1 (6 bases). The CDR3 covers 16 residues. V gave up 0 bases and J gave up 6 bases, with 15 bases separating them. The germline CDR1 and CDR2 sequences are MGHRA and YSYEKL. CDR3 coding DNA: TGCGCCAGCAGCCAAGAGGGGAGCAGGGGCCCTCAGCCCCAGCATTTT. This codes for CASSQEGSRGPQPQHF.

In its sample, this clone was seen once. The CDR3 sequence is CASTQVLASGRRGNEQFF. CDR3 nucleotide sequence: TGTGCCAGTACCCAAGTCCTGGCTAGCGGGAGGCGGGGCAATGAGCAGTTCTTC. The chain is built from TRBV19 and TRBJ2-1; 11 positions agree with TRBD2. After removal of 7 bases from V and 6 bases from J, the junction contained 17 bases not matched to a gene. Germline loops: CDR1 LNHDA, CDR2 SQIVND (reference sequence). This CDR3 comprises 18 residues.

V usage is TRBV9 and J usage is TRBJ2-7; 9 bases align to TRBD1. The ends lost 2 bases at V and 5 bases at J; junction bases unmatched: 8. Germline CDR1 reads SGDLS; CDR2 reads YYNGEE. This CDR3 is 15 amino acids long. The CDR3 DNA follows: TGTGCCAGCAGCGTCTCCGGGACAGGGACCAACGAGCAGTACTTC. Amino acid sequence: CASSVSGTGTNEQYF.

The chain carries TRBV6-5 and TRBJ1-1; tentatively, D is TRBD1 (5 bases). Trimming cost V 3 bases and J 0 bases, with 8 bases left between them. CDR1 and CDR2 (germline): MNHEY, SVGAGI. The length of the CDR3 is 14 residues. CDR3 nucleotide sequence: TGTGCCAGCAGTTATGACAGCATGAACACTGAAGCTTTCTTT. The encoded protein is CASSYDSMNTEAFF.

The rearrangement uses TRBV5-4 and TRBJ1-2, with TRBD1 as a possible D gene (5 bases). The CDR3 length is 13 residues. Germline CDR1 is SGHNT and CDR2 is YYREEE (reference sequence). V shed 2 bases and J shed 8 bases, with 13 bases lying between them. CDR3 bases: TGTGCCAGCAGCTTCTCCCAGGGTTGGGGCTACACCTTC. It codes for CASSFSQGWGYTF.

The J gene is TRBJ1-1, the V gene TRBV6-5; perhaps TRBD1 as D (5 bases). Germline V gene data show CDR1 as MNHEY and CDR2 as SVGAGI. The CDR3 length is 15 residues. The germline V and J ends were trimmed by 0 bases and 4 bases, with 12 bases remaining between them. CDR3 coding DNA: TGTGCCAGCAGTTACTCTACACCTGGGGGCACTGAAGCTTTCTTT. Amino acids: CASSYSTPGGTEAFF.

The DNA of the CDR3 is TGTGCCAGCAGGATTGGGAATGAAAAACTGTTTTTT. It codes for CASRIGNEKLFF. The chain employs TRBV6-5 and TRBJ1-4; D uncertain. This CDR3 comprises 12 residues. The ends were cut back, 6 bases at V and 5 bases at J, with 7 bases in the middle. CDR1 is MNHEY and CDR2 is SVGAGI in the germline V gene.